The 4 T cell receptor beta chains given below trace back to one sample, sequenced in a study of blood T cell repertoires in COVID-19. The repertoire was sequenced with immunoSEQ multiplex PCR; TCRdb's copy has only in-frame clones and lacks some. The data show 380,000 or so clones, with 70% to 85% seen just once and more than 1% held by the top ten. Specimen: peripheral blood. The receptors derive from a human donor with acute or convalescent COVID-19. The donor label of this sample is uncertain.

The CDR3 coding sequence is TGCGCCAGCAGCTTGGAGGGTTGGCGGGGGGCCTTCACAGATACGCAGTATTTT. The encoded protein is CASSLEGWRGAFTDTQYF. This chain joins TRBV5-1 and TRBJ2-3, with TRBD2 matching over 8 bases. J was trimmed by 2 bases and V by 0 bases; bases with no gene match: 11. Germline V gene lookup returns CDR1 SGHRS and CDR2 YFSETQ. CDR3 size: 18 residues.

This clone was seen only once. This chain links TRBV2 with TRBJ2-1, with 8 bases fitting TRBD2. CDR1 and CDR2 from the germline V gene are SNHLY and FYNNEI. V lost 9 bases to trimming and J lost 6 bases; unmatched junction nucleotides: 13. This CDR3 contains 15 residues. CDR3 sequence reads: CASFARLAGTNEQFF. As DNA, the CDR3 is TGTGCCAGTTTCGCGAGGCTAGCGGGTACCAATGAGCAGTTCTTC.

In nucleotides, the CDR3 is TGTGCTAGTGGTCTCCCTACAGGGGGTGTCTCCTACAATGAGCAGTTCTTC. The encoded protein is CASGLPTGGVSYNEQFF. The genes are TRBV12-5 and TRBJ2-1, with 8 bases that match TRBD1. Unmatched junction bases numbered 9, after V lost 5 bases and J lost 0 bases. There are 17 residues in the CDR3. Germline-derived CDR1 and CDR2 are LGHNT and FRNRAP. Combining the CDR3 with reference TRBV12-5 and TRBJ2-1 gives the whole variable domain DARVTQTPRHKVTEMGQEVTMRCQPILGHNTVFWYRQTMMQGLELLAYFRNRAPLDDSGMPKDRFSAEMPDATLATLKIQPSEPRDSAVYFCASGLPTGGVSYNEQFFGPGTRLTVL.

The CDR3 DNA reads as TGCGCCAGCAGCTCGCCGGGACAGCACTATGGCTACACCTTC. It yields the protein CASSSPGQHYGYTF. The rearrangement joins TRBV5-1 to TRBJ1-2; TRBD1 matches at 7 bases. This CDR3 is built from 14 residues. Germline values: CDR1 SGHRS, CDR2 YFSETQ. Trimming took 3 bases from V and 3 from J; bases not matched to a gene: 5.